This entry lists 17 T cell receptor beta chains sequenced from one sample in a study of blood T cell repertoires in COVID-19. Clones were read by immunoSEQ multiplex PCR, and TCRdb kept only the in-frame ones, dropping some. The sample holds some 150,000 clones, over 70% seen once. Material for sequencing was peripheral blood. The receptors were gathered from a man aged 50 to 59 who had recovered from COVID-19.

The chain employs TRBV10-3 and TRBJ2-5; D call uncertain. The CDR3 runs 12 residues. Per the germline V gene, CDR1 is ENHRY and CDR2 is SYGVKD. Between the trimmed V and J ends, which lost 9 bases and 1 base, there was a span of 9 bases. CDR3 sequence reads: CAISPGQETQYF. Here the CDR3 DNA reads TGTGCCATTAGCCCCGGCCAAGAGACCCAGTACTTC.

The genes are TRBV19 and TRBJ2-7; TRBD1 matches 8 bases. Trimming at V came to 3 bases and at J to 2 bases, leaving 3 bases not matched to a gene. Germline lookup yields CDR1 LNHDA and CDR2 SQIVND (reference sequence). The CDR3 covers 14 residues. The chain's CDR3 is CASSIGTGTYEQYF. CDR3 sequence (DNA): TGTGCCAGTAGTATCGGGACAGGAACCTACGAGCAGTACTTC. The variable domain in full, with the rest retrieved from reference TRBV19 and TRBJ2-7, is DGGITQSPKYLFRKEGQNVTLSCEQNLNHDAMYWYRQDPGQGLRLIYYSQIVNDFQKGDIAEGYSVSREKKESFPLTVTSAQKNPTAFYLCASSIGTGTYEQYFGPGTRLTVT.

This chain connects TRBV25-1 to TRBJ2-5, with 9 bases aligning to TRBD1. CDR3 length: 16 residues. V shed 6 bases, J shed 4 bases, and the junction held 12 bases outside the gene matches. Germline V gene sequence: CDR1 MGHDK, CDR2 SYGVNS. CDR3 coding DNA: TGTGCCAGCAGGGAAAAGACAGGGGGTACCGGAGAGACCCAGTACTTC. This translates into CASREKTGGTGETQYF.

The CDR3 loop is CASSHPVGEQYF. CDR3 coding DNA: TGTGCCAGCAGCCACCCGGTCGGCGAGCAGTACTTC. The rearrangement uses TRBV3-1 (or the pseudogene TRBV3-2) and TRBJ2-7; D is uncertain. Between the trimmed V and J ends, which lost 3 bases and 6 bases, there was a span of 9 bases. Germline V gives CDR1 LGHDT, CDR2 YNNKEL (reference sequence). The CDR3 consists of 12 residues.

The CDR3 nucleotides are TGTGCCAGCGGCCGGGACAGGGGGCTCTACAATGAGCAGTTCTTC. This gives the protein CASGRDRGLYNEQFF. The V and J genes are TRBV27 and TRBJ2-1, with 12 bases identical to TRBD1. This CDR3 has 15 amino acids. Trimming took 8 bases from V and 3 from J; bases not matched to a gene: 5. Germline V gives CDR1 MNHEY, CDR2 SMNVEV (reference sequence).

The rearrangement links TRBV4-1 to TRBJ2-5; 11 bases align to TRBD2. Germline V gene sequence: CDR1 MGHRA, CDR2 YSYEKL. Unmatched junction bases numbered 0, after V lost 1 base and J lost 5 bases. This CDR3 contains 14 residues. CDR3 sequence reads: CASSQGTSGETQYF. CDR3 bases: TGCGCCAGCAGCCAAGGGACTAGCGGGGAGACCCAGTACTTC.

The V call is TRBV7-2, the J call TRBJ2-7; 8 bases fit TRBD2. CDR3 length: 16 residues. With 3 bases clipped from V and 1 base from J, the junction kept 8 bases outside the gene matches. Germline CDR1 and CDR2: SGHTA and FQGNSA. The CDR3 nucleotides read TGTGCCAGCAGCTTCCTTGGCGGGGGGCCATCCTACGAGCAGTACTTC. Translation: CASSFLGGGPSYEQYF.

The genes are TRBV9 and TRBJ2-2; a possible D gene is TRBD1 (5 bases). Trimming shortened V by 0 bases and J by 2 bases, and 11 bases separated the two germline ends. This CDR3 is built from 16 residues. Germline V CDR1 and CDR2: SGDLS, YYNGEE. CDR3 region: CASSVVRAANTGELFF. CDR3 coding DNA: TGTGCCAGCAGCGTAGTCAGGGCCGCTAACACCGGGGAGCTGTTTTTT.

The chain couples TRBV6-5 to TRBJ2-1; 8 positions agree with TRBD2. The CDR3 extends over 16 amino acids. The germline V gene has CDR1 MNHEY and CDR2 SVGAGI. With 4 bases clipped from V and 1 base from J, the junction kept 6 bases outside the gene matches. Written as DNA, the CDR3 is TGTGCCAGCAGTTTGCGGGGGGCGATGTCCTACAATGAGCAGTTCTTC. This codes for CASSLRGAMSYNEQFF.

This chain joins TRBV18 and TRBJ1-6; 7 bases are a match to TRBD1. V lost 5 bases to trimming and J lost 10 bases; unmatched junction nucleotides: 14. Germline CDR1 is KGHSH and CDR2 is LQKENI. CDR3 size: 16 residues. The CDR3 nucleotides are TGTGCCAGCTCATCTTCCCCAGCGGCAGGGGGATCACCCCTCCACTTT. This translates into CASSSSPAAGGSPLHF.

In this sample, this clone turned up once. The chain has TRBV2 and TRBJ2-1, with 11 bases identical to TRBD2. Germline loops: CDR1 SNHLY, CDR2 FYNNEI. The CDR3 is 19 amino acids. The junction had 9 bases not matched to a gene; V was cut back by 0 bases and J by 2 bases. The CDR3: CASSEARWGSGGAYNEQFF. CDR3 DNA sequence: TGTGCCAGCAGTGAAGCCCGATGGGGTAGCGGGGGGGCCTACAATGAGCAGTTCTTC.

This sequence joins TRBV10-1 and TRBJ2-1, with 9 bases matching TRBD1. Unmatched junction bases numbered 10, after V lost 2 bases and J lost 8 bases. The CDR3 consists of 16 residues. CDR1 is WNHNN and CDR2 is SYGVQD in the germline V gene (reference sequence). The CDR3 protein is CASSEPPGQGTDEQFF. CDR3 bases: TGCGCCAGCAGTGAGCCGCCGGGACAGGGCACGGATGAGCAGTTCTTC.

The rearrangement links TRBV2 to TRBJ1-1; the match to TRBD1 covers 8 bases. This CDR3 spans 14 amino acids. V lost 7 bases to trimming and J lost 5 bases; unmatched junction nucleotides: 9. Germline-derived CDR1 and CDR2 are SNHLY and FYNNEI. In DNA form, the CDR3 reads TGTGCCAGCACCCTCAGACAGGGGAGAACTGAAGCTTTCTTT. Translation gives CASTLRQGRTEAFF.

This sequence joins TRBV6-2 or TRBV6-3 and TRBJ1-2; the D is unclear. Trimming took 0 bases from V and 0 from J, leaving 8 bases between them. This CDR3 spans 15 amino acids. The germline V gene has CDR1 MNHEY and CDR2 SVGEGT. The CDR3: CASSYSSDSNYGYTF. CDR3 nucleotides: TGTGCCAGCAGTTACTCCTCAGACTCTAACTATGGCTACACCTTC.

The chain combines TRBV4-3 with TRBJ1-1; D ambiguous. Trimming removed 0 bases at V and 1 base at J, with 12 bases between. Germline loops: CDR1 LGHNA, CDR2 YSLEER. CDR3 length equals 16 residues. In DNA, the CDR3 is TGCGCCAGCAGCCAAGAAGGTCGGCGGTCGAACACTGAAGCTTTCTTT. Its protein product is CASSQEGRRSNTEAFF.

The CDR3, as DNA: TGTGCCAGCAGTTCCCAGAATGAAAAACTGTTTTTT. It specifies CASSSQNEKLFF. The chain couples TRBV12-3 or TRBV12-4 to TRBJ1-4; D uncertain. The CDR3 has 12 residues. With 4 bases removed from V and 5 bases from J, the gap between germline ends came to 5 bases.

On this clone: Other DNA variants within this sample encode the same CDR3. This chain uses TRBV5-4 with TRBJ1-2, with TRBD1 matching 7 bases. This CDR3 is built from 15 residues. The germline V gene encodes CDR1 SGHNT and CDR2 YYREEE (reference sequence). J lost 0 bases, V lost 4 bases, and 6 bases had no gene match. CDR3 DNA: TGTGCCAGCAGCCCGCGGCAGGGGGCTAACTATGGCTACACCTTC. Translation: CASSPRQGANYGYTF.